Ten or more counts support the clone carrying this T cell receptor beta chain. This sample was included in a study of T-cell reconstitution after alpha-beta-depleted transplantation in children. J gave up 4 bases and V 0 bases, and 9 bases lay outside the gene matches. This CDR3 region has 17 residues. Germline V CDR1 and CDR2: DFQATT, SNEGSKA (reference sequence). Using unique molecular identifiers, the investigators prepared the TCRbeta library. Each CDR3 protein gets one entry after TCRdb re-called the PCR reads with MiXCR. This table has roughly 300,000 distinct CDR3 sequences, about 9.9% appearing once.

The chain is built from TRBV20-1 and TRBJ2-5; TRBD2 agrees at 12 bases. This TCR came from a male patient aged 2 to 9 who had a stem cell transplant for chronic granulomatous disease, so the T cells may come from the graft donor. The source material was peripheral blood, sampled 180 days after TCRalphabeta/CD19-depleted stem cell transplant. The CDR3 loop reads CSARDLASGRESETQYF. The CDR3 DNA is TGCAGTGCTAGAGATCTAGCTAGCGGGAGGGAGTCAGAGACCCAGTACTTC.